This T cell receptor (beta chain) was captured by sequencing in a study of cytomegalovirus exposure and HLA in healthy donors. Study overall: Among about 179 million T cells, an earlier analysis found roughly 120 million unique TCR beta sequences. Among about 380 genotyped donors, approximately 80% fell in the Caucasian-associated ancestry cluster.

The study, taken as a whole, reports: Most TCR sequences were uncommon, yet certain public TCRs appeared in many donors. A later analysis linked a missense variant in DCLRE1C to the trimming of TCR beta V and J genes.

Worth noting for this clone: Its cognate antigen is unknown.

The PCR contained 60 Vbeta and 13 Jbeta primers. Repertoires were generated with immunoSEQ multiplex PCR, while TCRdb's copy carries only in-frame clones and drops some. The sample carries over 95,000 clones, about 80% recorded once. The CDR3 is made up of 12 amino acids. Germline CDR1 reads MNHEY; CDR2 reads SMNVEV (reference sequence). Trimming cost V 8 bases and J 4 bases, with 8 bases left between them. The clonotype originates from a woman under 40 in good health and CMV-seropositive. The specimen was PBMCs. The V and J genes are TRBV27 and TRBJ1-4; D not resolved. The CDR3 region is CASRRDNEKLFF. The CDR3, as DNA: TGTGCCAGCCGACGGGATAATGAAAAACTGTTTTTT.